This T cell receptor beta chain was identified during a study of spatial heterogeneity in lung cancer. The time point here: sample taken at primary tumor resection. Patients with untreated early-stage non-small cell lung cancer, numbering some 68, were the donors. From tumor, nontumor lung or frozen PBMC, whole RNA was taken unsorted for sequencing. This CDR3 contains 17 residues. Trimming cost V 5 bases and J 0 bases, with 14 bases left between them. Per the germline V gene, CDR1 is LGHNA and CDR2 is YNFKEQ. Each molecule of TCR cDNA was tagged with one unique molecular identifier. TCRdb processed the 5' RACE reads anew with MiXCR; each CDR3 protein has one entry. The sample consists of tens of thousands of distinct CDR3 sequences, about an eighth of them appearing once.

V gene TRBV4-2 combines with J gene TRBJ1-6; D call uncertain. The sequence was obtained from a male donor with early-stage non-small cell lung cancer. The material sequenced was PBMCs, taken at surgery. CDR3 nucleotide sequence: TGTGCCAGCAGCTTAATAGGCAGGAACTCCTATAATTCACCCCTCCACTTT. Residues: CASSLIGRNSYNSPLHF.